The 32 T cell receptor beta chains below all came from one sample that was sequenced in a study of CD8 T cells in ankylosing spondylitis. Study findings and constraints: A TCR beta motif of roughly 8 highly homologous variants appeared characteristic of ankylosing spondylitis blood.

TCRdb redid the calling of the 5' RACE reads with MiXCR, one entry per CDR3 protein. The sample includes some 240,000 distinct CDR3 sequences, approximately 7.4% seen only once; the top ten take around 14%. Their target antigens are unknown. Sequencing input: blood, either unsorted or a sorted T cell fraction (not recorded which). All receptors come from a male donor with ankylosing spondylitis.

The gene calls are TRBV7-6 and TRBJ1-1; TRBD1 agrees at 10 bases. The CDR3 has 14 residues. Germline CDR1 reads SGHVS; CDR2 reads FNYEAQ. The V gene end was trimmed by 5 bases and the J gene end by 4 bases; junction bases not matched to a gene: 4. The chain's CDR3 is CASSPWTGGTEAFF. CDR3 in DNA: TGTGCCAGCAGCCCGTGGACAGGGGGCACTGAAGCTTTCTTT.

This clonotype came up many times. The DNA of the CDR3 is TGTGCCAGCAGCCAAGAAGGGCAGGGGGCTGGAAACACCATATATTTT. Translating it yields CASSQEGQGAGNTIYF. This chain uses TRBV3-1 with TRBJ1-3, with TRBD1 matching over 7 bases. This CDR3 has 16 residues. The germline gives CDR1 LGHDT, CDR2 YNNKEL (reference sequence). J gave up 2 bases and V 0 bases, and 4 bases lay outside the gene matches.

The CDR3 is CASSQFVVTNSYNEQFF. The CDR3 nucleotides read TGCGCCAGCAGCCAATTCGTCGTGACTAACTCCTACAATGAGCAGTTCTTC. The J gene is TRBJ2-1, the V gene TRBV4-1, with D perhaps TRBD2 (5 bases). The V gene's germline CDR1 is MGHRA and CDR2 YSYEKL. The CDR3 runs 17 residues. V was shortened by 2 bases and J by 0 bases, with 14 bases between the two germline ends.

Many counts were recorded for this clonotype. The gene calls are TRBV2 and TRBJ1-6; D unresolved. The CDR3 spans 15 residues. Trimming took 6 bases from V and 1 from J, leaving 10 bases between them. From germline, CDR1 is SNHLY and CDR2 FYNNEI. The CDR3 DNA is TGTGCCAGCAGGCTCCTAGGATCCTATAATTCACCCCTCCACTTT. Translating gives CASRLLGSYNSPLHF.

This clonotype was counted at least ten times. CDR3 sequence: CASSPPPSGADTQYF. The CDR3 nucleotides are TGTGCCAGCAGTCCCCCCCCTAGCGGCGCAGATACGCAGTATTTT. The chain links TRBV27 to TRBJ2-3; TRBD2 matches at 7 bases. The germline V gene has CDR1 MNHEY and CDR2 SMNVEV (reference sequence). V was clipped by 5 bases and J by 4 bases; unmatched bases: 9. The CDR3 spans 15 residues.

This clonotype was found many times. J is TRBJ1-1 and V is TRBV6-2 or TRBV6-3; no clear D gene. The CDR3 has 14 amino acids. Trimming left V 0 bases short and J 1 base short, with 6 bases between. The germline gives CDR1 MNHEY, CDR2 SVGEGT. Here the CDR3 DNA reads TGTGCCAGCAGTTACTCGTTCCCGAACACTGAAGCTTTCTTT. It codes for CASSYSFPNTEAFF.

This clonotype has a count of ten or more. This chain joins TRBV7-2 and TRBJ2-5, with 8 bases that match TRBD1. Germline V gene sequence: CDR1 SGHTA, CDR2 FQGNSA. This CDR3 has 17 amino acids. After removal of 5 bases from V and 4 bases from J, the junction contained 15 bases not matched to a gene. In DNA form, the CDR3 reads TGTGCCAGCAGCCCAAAATCCCAACGGACAGGGATAGAGACCCAGTACTTC. Protein product: CASSPKSQRTGIETQYF. Complete variable domain (other parts from reference TRBV7-2 and TRBJ2-5): GAGVSQSPSNKVTEKGKDVELRCDPISGHTALYWYRQSLGQGLEFLIYFQGNSAPDKSGLPSDRFSAERTGGSVSTLTIQRTQQEDSAVYLCASSPKSQRTGIETQYFGPGTRLLVL.

This clonotype was observed many times. The gene calls are TRBV7-9 and TRBJ1-4, with 9 bases that match TRBD1. The CDR3 spans 14 residues. The germline CDR1 and CDR2 sequences are SEHNR and FQNEAQ (reference sequence). With 5 bases clipped from V and 7 bases from J, the junction kept 5 bases outside the gene matches. In DNA form, the CDR3 reads TGTGCCAGCAGCCCGACAGGGGGGAGTGAAAAACTGTTTTTT. Its translation is CASSPTGGSEKLFF.

This clonotype has a count of ten or more. The chain uses TRBV7-8 and TRBJ2-5; TRBD1 matches 8 bases. The ends lost 7 bases at V and 5 bases at J; junction bases unmatched: 15. The CDR3 length is 16 residues. CDR1 and CDR2 (germline): SGHVS, FQNEAQ. The CDR3 nucleotides are TGTGCCAGCATCCCCCGGAGACAGGGGACAAGGGAGACCCAGTACTTC. Translating gives CASIPRRQGTRETQYF.

J is TRBJ2-1 and V is TRBV11-3, with a weak D call TRBD1 (5 bases). Per the germline V gene, CDR1 is SGHNT and CDR2 is YENEEA. CDR3 length: 13 amino acids. V lost 1 base and J 7 bases, leaving 8 bases between the germline ends. CDR3 nucleotides: TGTGCCAGCAGCTTAGTTAAGGGGAATGAGCAGTTCTTC. Translation gives CASSLVKGNEQFF.

This clonotype was seen more than once but under ten times. The rearrangement joins TRBV7-9 to TRBJ2-7; D is uncertain. Germline V lookup: CDR1 SEHNR, CDR2 FQNEAQ (reference sequence). CDR3 length: 11 residues. The V gene lost 4 bases and the J gene lost 5 bases, with 6 bases spanning the gap. The CDR3 here is CASSSDNEQYF. Here the CDR3 DNA reads TGTGCCAGCAGCTCTGACAACGAGCAGTACTTC.

In this sample, this clonotype turned up many times. The chain recombines TRBV28 with TRBJ2-7; the D gene is possibly TRBD1 (6 bases). CDR3 length equals 13 residues. The V and J ends lost 8 bases and 0 bases respectively, with 11 bases between them. Germline CDR1 and CDR2: MDHEN and SYDVKM. This CDR3 is CASRDTPSYEQYF. CDR3 coding DNA: TGTGCCAGCCGGGACACCCCCTCCTACGAGCAGTACTTC.

In its sample, this clonotype was seen many times. V is TRBV25-1 and J is TRBJ1-6, with unresolved D. Trimming shortened V by 3 bases and J by 7 bases, and 4 bases separated the two germline ends. The CDR3 has 12 residues. Germline CDR1 and CDR2: MGHDK and SYGVNS. CDR3 DNA sequence: TGTGCCAGCAGTGAGGGGAATTCACCCCTCCACTTT. This sequence encodes CASSEGNSPLHF.

This clonotype came up many times. This rearrangement joins TRBV7-9 to TRBJ2-7; D not resolved. The CDR3 totals 12 residues. Germline V gene lookup returns CDR1 SEHNR and CDR2 FQNEAQ (reference sequence). V lost 5 bases and J 2 bases, leaving 7 bases between the germline ends. CDR3 nucleotides: TGTGCCAGCAGCCCAGACACCTACGAGCAGTACTTC. It is translated as CASSPDTYEQYF.

This clonotype turned up a few times. The rearrangement joins TRBV5-5 to TRBJ1-1, with TRBD1 as a possible D gene (5 bases). The ends were cut back, 2 bases at V and 2 bases at J, with 10 bases in the middle. This CDR3 contains 14 residues. CDR1 and CDR2 from the germline V gene are SGHKS and YYEKEE (reference sequence). Written as DNA, the CDR3 is TGTGCCAGCAGCTTTTGGGGGGACAACACTGAAGCTTTCTTT. Protein: CASSFWGDNTEAFF.

This clonotype was seen repeatedly, ten times or more. The chain has TRBV5-5 and TRBJ2-7; tentative D call: TRBD2 (6 bases). Trimming removed 3 bases at V and 5 bases at J, with 18 bases between. CDR1 is SGHKS and CDR2 is YYEKEE in the germline V gene (reference sequence). The CDR3 totals 15 residues. Written as DNA, the CDR3 is TGTGCCAGCAGCTGGGACGGAGGGAAAATCCACGAGCAGTACTTC. Protein product: CASSWDGGKIHEQYF. Full variable domain (rest looked up from reference TRBV5-5 and TRBJ2-7): DAGVTQSPTHLIKTRGQQVTLRCSPISGHKSVSWYQQVLGQGPQFIFQYYEKEERGRGNFPDRFSARQFPNYSSELNVNALLLGDSALYLCASSWDGGKIHEQYFGPGTRLTVT.

This clonotype was counted ten times or more. The rearrangement uses TRBV20-1 and TRBJ2-7; a possible D gene is TRBD2 (5 bases). The CDR3 extends over 14 amino acids. The germline V gene has CDR1 DFQATT and CDR2 SNEGSKA (reference sequence). The V and J ends lost 0 bases and 4 bases respectively, with 13 bases between them. The CDR3 sequence is CSARDRRGWYEQYF. In nucleotides, the CDR3 is TGCAGTGCTAGAGATCGTCGGGGTTGGTACGAGCAGTACTTC.

Comment on this clonotype: This may come from a read error, since a much larger clone is one base off. The V and J genes are TRBV7-9 and TRBJ1-3; D not certain. Germline CDR1 SEHNR, CDR2 FQNEAQ (reference sequence). V dropped 6 bases and J dropped 4 bases, with 13 bases sitting between them. This CDR3 is 14 amino acids long. The CDR3 here is CASRPEASGNTIYF. The CDR3 DNA is TGTGCCAGCAGACCAGAGGCTTCGGGAAACACCATATATTTT.

This clonotype was observed at least ten times. The chain uses TRBV24-1 and TRBJ2-2; maybe TRBD1 (5 bases). Trimming took 1 base from V and 1 from J, leaving 9 bases between them. Germline-derived CDR1 and CDR2 are KGHDR and SFDVKD. CDR3 length: 16 residues. CDR3 nucleotide sequence: TGTGCCACCAGTGATTTTAGGCAGGGGAACACCGGGGAGCTGTTTTTT. It is translated as CATSDFRQGNTGELFF.

This clonotype occurred many times. This chain links TRBV6-1 with TRBJ1-2; 7 bases are a match to TRBD1. Germline-derived CDR1 and CDR2 are MNHNS and SASEGT. This CDR3 has 15 residues. J gave up 3 bases and V 5 bases, and 9 bases lay outside the gene matches. CDR3 in amino acids: CASSTGDSPDYGYTF. The CDR3 DNA reads as TGTGCCAGCAGTACCGGGGACAGTCCTGACTATGGCTACACCTTC.

This clonotype was counted many times. The rearrangement links TRBV7-2 to TRBJ2-5; 7 bases are shared with TRBD1. This CDR3 comprises 15 residues. CDR1 SGHTA and CDR2 FQGNSA come from the germline V gene. Losses at the gene ends were 5 bases for V and 3 bases for J; bases not matched to a gene: 9. The CDR3 is CASSPQIGGEETQYF. In nucleotides, the CDR3 is TGTGCCAGCAGCCCCCAGATAGGGGGCGAAGAGACCCAGTACTTC.

This clonotype was seen many times. This chain uses TRBV7-9 with TRBJ2-3; 8 bases agree with TRBD2. The germline V gene encodes CDR1 SEHNR and CDR2 FQNEAQ (reference sequence). The CDR3 sequence is 17 residues long. V was pared by 0 bases and J by 6 bases, with 11 bases of the junction left unmatched. The CDR3 region has the DNA TGTGCCAGCAGCTTAGCGCCGGGAGGACTAGCAGGCGATACGCAGTATTTT. It yields the protein CASSLAPGGLAGDTQYF.

This clonotype was found many times. The chain is built from TRBV11-2 and TRBJ1-2; D possibly corresponds to TRBD1 (6 bases). Trimming stripped 1 base from V and 5 bases from J, with 11 bases between. This CDR3 comprises 14 residues. Germline CDR1 SGHAT, CDR2 FQNNGV. CDR3 sequence (DNA): TGTGCCAGCAGCTTAGTAACAGGGTTTTATGGCTACACCTTC. Protein: CASSLVTGFYGYTF.

This clonotype has just a few counts. The rearrangement uses TRBV5-6 and TRBJ2-2; TRBD1 aligns across 10 bases. Trimming took 3 bases from V and 3 from J; bases not matched to a gene: 5. The CDR3 is 16 amino acids. Germline CDR1 reads SGHDT; CDR2 reads YYEEEE. CDR3 bases: TGTGCCAGCAGCTCCGAGACAGGGGGCTACACCGGGGAGCTGTTTTTT. Translating gives CASSSETGGYTGELFF.

In this sample, this clonotype turned up many times. The chain carries TRBV5-6 and TRBJ1-1, with 9 bases identical to TRBD1. Germline V gene lookup returns CDR1 SGHDT and CDR2 YYEEEE. The ends lost 3 bases at V and 5 bases at J; junction bases unmatched: 5. The CDR3 length is 14 residues. CDR3 nucleotide sequence: TGTGCCAGCAGCTCGACAGGGGGTCGGACTGAAGCTTTCTTT. Encoded protein: CASSSTGGRTEAFF.

In its sample, this clonotype was seen many times. The CDR3 here is CASSEATTSGEQFF. CDR3 nucleotides: TGTGCCAGCAGTGAAGCGACGACTAGCGGTGAGCAGTTCTTC. This chain uses TRBV6-1 with TRBJ2-1; TRBD2 matches at 9 bases. CDR1 and CDR2 from the germline V gene are MNHNS and SASEGT. The CDR3 loop spans 14 amino acids. V dropped 0 bases and J dropped 9; count of bases not matched to a gene: 3.

CDR3 DNA sequence: TGTGCCAGCAGTCTATGGGGTGATACGCAGTATTTT. Residues: CASSLWGDTQYF. The chain couples TRBV27 to TRBJ2-3; no reliable D call. CDR3 length equals 12 residues. The V end was cut by 5 bases, the J end by 6 bases, with 9 bases between. The germline V gene encodes CDR1 MNHEY and CDR2 SMNVEV (reference sequence).

This clonotype showed up many times. V and J are TRBV29-1 and TRBJ2-3; 13 positions match TRBD2. CDR3 length: 21 residues. The trim removed 0 bases at V and 3 bases at J, leaving 18 bases unmatched. Germline values: CDR1 SQVTM, CDR2 ANQGSEA. The CDR3 DNA sequence: TGCAGCGTTGAAGATGCCCGGCAACTAGCGGGAGGGGTCGGAAAGACAGATACGCAGTATTTT. It translates to CSVEDARQLAGGVGKTDTQYF.

Many counts were recorded for this clonotype. The V call is TRBV25-1, the J call TRBJ1-6; D is possibly TRBD1 (5 bases). The CDR3 loop spans 13 amino acids. Trimming removed 6 bases from V and 9 bases from J, with 12 bases in between. Germline loops: CDR1 MGHDK, CDR2 SYGVNS. Here the CDR3 reads CASRGERASPLHF. In DNA form, the CDR3 reads TGTGCCAGCAGGGGGGAGAGGGCTTCACCCCTCCACTTT.

This clonotype occurred many times. J is TRBJ2-7 and V is TRBV24-1; D possibly matches TRBD1 or TRBD2 (5 bases each). The CDR3 contains 15 residues. Germline V gene lookup returns CDR1 KGHDR and CDR2 SFDVKD. The V and J ends lost 4 bases and 6 bases respectively, with 18 bases between them. CDR3 protein: CATSDKAGTTSEQYF. CDR3 in DNA: TGTGCCACCAGTGACAAAGCCGGGACGACCTCCGAGCAGTACTTC.

V is TRBV4-2 and J is TRBJ2-1; TRBD1 aligns across 9 bases. The CDR3 runs 17 residues. J was trimmed by 2 bases and V by 3 bases; bases with no gene match: 8. CDR1 and CDR2 (germline): LGHNA, YNFKEQ. CDR3 sequence: CASSQGPGQGAYNEQFF. CDR3 coding DNA: TGTGCCAGCAGCCAGGGACCGGGACAGGGAGCCTACAATGAGCAGTTCTTC.

This clonotype has ten or more counts. The chain couples TRBV4-1 to TRBJ2-7; TRBD2 matches 13 bases. This CDR3 region has 15 residues. V shed 2 bases, J shed 4 bases, and the junction held 2 bases outside the gene matches. Germline CDR1 MGHRA, CDR2 YSYEKL. This CDR3 is CASSQTLAGGYEQYF. Here the CDR3 DNA reads TGCGCCAGCAGCCAAACACTAGCGGGAGGGTACGAGCAGTACTTC.